The sequence of this T cell receptor beta chain was determined in a study of blood T cell repertoires in COVID-19. Study background: The United States, Italy and Spain provided the acute and convalescent COVID-19 samples. PBMCs, B-cell-depleted T cells, or T cells were the source of the cDNA or gDNA that made up the material.

CDR3 length equals 16 residues. The V and J ends lost 0 bases and 4 bases, in that order; junction bases with no gene match: 6. Germline V gene sequence: CDR1 SGHTS, CDR2 YDEGEE. The study recruited exposed participants who had met a COVID-19 case within 2 weeks before entry. Study processing details: Amplification with reference gene primers provided the estimates of nucleated cell counts. Assay: immunoSEQ multiplex PCR; the TCRdb copy retains only in-frame clones and omits some. D and trimming were read from the DNA, whereas the V and J calls and clone size are those reported in that table. The repertoire holds around 130,000 clones, with less than 85% as singletons.

The clonotype comes from a woman between 18 and 30 years old who had been exposed to COVID-19. Sequenced sample: PBMCs or T cells enriched from blood (not recorded which). The genes are TRBV5-8 and TRBJ1-4; TRBD1 agrees at 7 bases. CDR3 residues: CASSLGQGWGNEKLFF. Here the CDR3 DNA reads TGTGCCAGCAGCTTGGGACAGGGCTGGGGTAATGAAAAACTGTTTTTT.